The rows below give T cell receptor beta chains drawn from one sample of a study of PD-1 blockade in classical Hodgkin lymphoma. This table comes from immunoSEQ multiplex PCR, and its TCRdb copy is limited to in-frame clones, with some not included. The table includes 100,000 or so clones, approximately 90% detected once. Sequencing was performed on peripheral blood mononuclear cells (PBMCs), taken before the second cycle of nivolumab. The origin of the receptors is a human donor with classical Hodgkin lymphoma. Each CDR3 is given with its conserved first and last residue. D genes are given only for firm matches. Expanded clones get a size class; other rows say once, few or many, or leave the size out.

d_gene	abundance	v_gene	j_gene	CDR3nt	CDR3aa
.	.	TRBV6-6	TRBJ2-4	TGTGCCAGCAGTTCGGTGGCAAGTAAAAACATTCAGTACTTC	CASSSVASKNIQYF
TRBD2	.	TRBV11-2	TRBJ2-5	TGTGCCAGCAGCTTAGGACTAGCGGGGTCCTACCAAGAGACCCAGTACTTC	CASSLGLAGSYQETQYF
TRBD1	.	TRBV7-9	TRBJ1-6	TGTGCCAGCAGCTTAGACAGGGGGACTTCACCCCTCCACTTT	CASSLDRGTSPLHF
.	.	TRBV5-4	TRBJ1-2	TGTGCCAGCAGATTGTGGGGGAGTCCCTATGGCTACACCTTC	CASRLWGSPYGYTF
.	once	TRBV30	TRBJ2-5	TGTGCCTGGAGCGGACACATGAGTACCAGGGAGACCCAGTACTTC	CAWSGHMSTRETQYF
.	.	TRBV29-1	TRBJ2-1	TGCAGCGTTGGGGAGTCGGGGGAAGAAGAGCAGTTCTTC	CSVGESGEEEQFF
TRBD1	.	TRBV28	TRBJ2-3	TGTGCCAGCAGTTTATCCTCTCGGGACAGGGGATTCACAGATACGCAGTATTTT	CASSLSSRDRGFTDTQYF
.	once	TRBV9	TRBJ1-6	TGTGCCAGCAGCGTAGCCGAAGCGCCGCCTAATTCACCCCTCCACTTT	CASSVAEAPPNSPLHF
TRBD2	.	TRBV7-8	TRBJ2-1	TGTGCCAGCCTCCGGAGGGCTAGCGGGGCCACAATTTACAATGAGCAGTTCTTC	CASLRRASGATIYNEQFF
.	.	TRBV19	TRBJ2-1	TGTGCCAGTAGCACTTACAATGAGCAGTTCTTC	CASSTYNEQFF
TRBD2	.	TRBV19	TRBJ2-1	TGTGCCAGTACCTCGGGACTAGCGGGGGCCTCCTACAATGAGCAGTTCTTC	CASTSGLAGASYNEQFF
.	.	TRBV28	TRBJ1-5	TGTGCCAGCAGTCCAATACGGACGGCCCAGCCCCAGCATTTT	CASSPIRTAQPQHF
TRBD1	once	TRBV7-2	TRBJ1-1	TGTGCCAGCAGCCCAGACAGGGGGCACACTGAAGCTTTCTTT	CASSPDRGHTEAFF
.	once	TRBV6-1	TRBJ1-3	TGTGCCAGCAGTGAAGGTCCGTCTGGAAACACCATATATTTT	CASSEGPSGNTIYF
TRBD2	.	TRBV7-2	TRBJ2-5	TGTGCCAGCAGCCCGCCTAGGACTAGCGGGGGGCAGACCCAGTACTTC	CASSPPRTSGGQTQYF
.	.	TRBV30	TRBJ1-1	TGTGCCTGGTCACAGGCTCTGAACACTGAAGCTTTCTTT	CAWSQALNTEAFF
TRBD2	.	TRBV7-6	TRBJ2-3	TGTGCCAGCAGTCTCACTAGCGGGGGGGCGGTCACAGATACGCAGTATTTT	CASSLTSGGAVTDTQYF
.	.	TRBV9	TRBJ2-1	TGTGCCAGCACCGGCCCACCGCGTTTTAGATACAATGAGCAGTTCTTC	CASTGPPRFRYNEQFF
TRBD2	once	TRBV18	TRBJ2-7	TGTGCCAGCTCCCGGGGGGGAGAGCAGTACTTC	CASSRGGEQYF
TRBD2	.	TRBV20-1	TRBJ2-1	TGCAGTGCACGGACTAGCTATGAGCAGTTCTTC	CSARTSYEQFF